This T cell receptor beta chain was documented in a study of blood T cell repertoires in COVID-19. The wider study: Acute and convalescent COVID-19 specimens originated in the United States, Italy and Spain. From T cells, B-cell-depleted T cells, or PBMCs came the material, which was cDNA or gDNA.

The Seattle patients joined while their infection was active and were tracked longitudinally afterward. This clone turned up a few times. V lost 0 bases to trimming and J lost 1 base, with 8 bases between them. CDR1 and CDR2 (germline): SGHRS, YFSETQ. This CDR3 is built from 15 residues. Produced via immunoSEQ multiplex PCR; TCRdb's table is partial and in-frame only. Of under 85,000 clones in the sample, 75% to 90% were seen once. The sample taken for sequencing was peripheral blood. The chain employs TRBV5-1 and TRBJ1-5; D not certain. The TCR sequence derives from a man aged 35 to 55 with COVID-19, enrolled during active disease. CDR3 loop: CASSLGGGSNQPQHF. DNA for the CDR3: TGCGCCAGCAGCTTGGGAGGCGGAAGCAATCAGCCCCAGCATTTT.